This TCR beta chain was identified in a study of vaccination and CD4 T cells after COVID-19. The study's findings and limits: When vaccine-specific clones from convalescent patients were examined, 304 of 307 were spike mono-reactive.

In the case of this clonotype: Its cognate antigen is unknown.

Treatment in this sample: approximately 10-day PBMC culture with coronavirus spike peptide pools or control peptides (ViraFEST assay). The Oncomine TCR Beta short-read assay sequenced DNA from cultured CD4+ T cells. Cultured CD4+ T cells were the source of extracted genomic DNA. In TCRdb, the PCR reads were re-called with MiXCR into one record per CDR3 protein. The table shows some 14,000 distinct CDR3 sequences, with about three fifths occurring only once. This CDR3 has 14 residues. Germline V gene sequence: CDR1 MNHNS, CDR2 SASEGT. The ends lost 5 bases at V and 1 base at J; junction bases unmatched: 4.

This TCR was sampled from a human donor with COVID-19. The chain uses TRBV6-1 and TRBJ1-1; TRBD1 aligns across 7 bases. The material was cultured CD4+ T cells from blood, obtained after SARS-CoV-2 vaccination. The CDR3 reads CASSPGTANTEAFF. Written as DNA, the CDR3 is TGTGCCAGCAGTCCTGGGACAGCGAACACTGAAGCTTTCTTT.